This T cell receptor (beta chain) stems from a study of blood T cells in healthy people across ages. Study-wide points: Donors of long life had a larger count of naive CD4+ cells and greater diversity than aged donors. Those diversity estimates obtained from one million T cells were thought to be underestimates. Age advanced and TCR beta diversity per million T cells fell, roughly linearly.

A second about 6 to 12 cycle PCR used barcoded and J-beta primers. Researchers report that a template-switch adaptor with 12 random nucleotides tagged each cDNA molecule. TCRdb fed the 5' RACE reads into MiXCR, producing one record per CDR3 protein. The sample has 1.5 million to 2 million distinct CDR3 sequences, 28% seen once. This clonotype was seen repeatedly, ten times or more. Antigen unknown. V trimming: 3 bases; J trimming: 4 bases; junction bases outside the gene matches: 7. CDR3 length equals 16 residues. Germline V lookup: CDR1 SGDLS, CDR2 YYNGEE. The sample consisted of blood. The origin of this receptor is a woman in her twenties or thirties in good health. V usage is TRBV9 and J usage is TRBJ2-6; TRBD1 aligns across 7 bases. The CDR3, as DNA: TGTGCCAGCAGCGGCCGACAGGGAACGGGGGCCAACGTCCTGACTTTC. Translation: CASSGRQGTGANVLTF.